The 25 T cell receptor beta chains presented below share a single source sample, sequenced in a study of vaccination and CD4 T cells after COVID-19 (dated by TCRdb to between 2021 and 2024). Library preparation used PCR. The instrument was an Illumina iSeq 100. DNA from cultured CD4+ T cells underwent TCR sequencing with the Oncomine TCR Beta short-read assay at the Johns Hopkins FTIC core. The public reads were reprocessed in TCRdb via fastp at Q25 and MiXCR, keeping in-frame beta chains. Every entry covers one CDR3 protein and lists the most common genes and DNA from its rows. Across this sample there are 12,000 or so distinct CDR3 sequences, with 43% seen only once. The top ten constitute under 25% of the sample. Taken with the paper, the label for treatment or condition translates to: approximately 11-day PBMC culture with coronavirus spike peptide pools or control peptides (ViraFEST assay). These receptors have no known antigen.

Sequencing was carried out using CD4+ T cells from blood, cultured in vitro. These receptor sequences come from a human donor who had recovered from COVID-19.

The chain recombines TRBV11-3 with TRBJ2-5; 12 bases map to TRBD2. The germline V gene encodes CDR1 SGHNT and CDR2 YENEEA. This CDR3 has 17 residues. The J segment lost 0 bases and the V segment lost 5 bases, leaving 7 bases of the junction unmatched. This chain's CDR3 is CASSPGLAGSHQETQYF. Here the CDR3 DNA reads TGTGCCAGCAGCCCAGGACTAGCGGGGTCCCACCAAGAGACCCAGTACTTC.

This clonotype has only one observation. V and J are TRBV5-8 and TRBJ1-1; 9 positions agree with TRBD1. V lost 4 bases and J lost 0; bases outside the gene matches: 7. The CDR3 spans 16 residues. Germline V gene lookup returns CDR1 SGHTS and CDR2 YDEGEE. This CDR3 reads CASSLGQGRMNTEAFF. For the CDR3, the DNA is TGTGCCAGCAGCCTCGGACAGGGGCGTATGAACACTGAAGCTTTCTTT.

In this sample, this clonotype turned up once. The rearrangement joins TRBV10-3 to TRBJ1-1; D call uncertain. The CDR3 length is 14 residues. V lost 0 bases, J lost 4 bases, and 9 bases lay in between. Germline V gene sequence: CDR1 ENHRY, CDR2 SYGVKD. DNA of the CDR3: TGTGCCATCAGTGAGTCGGGGAGGGCCACTGAAGCTTTCTTT. Encoded protein: CAISESGRATEAFF.

The chain is built from TRBV20-1 and TRBJ2-7, with D tentatively TRBD2 (5 bases). Germline loops: CDR1 DFQATT, CDR2 SNEGSKA (reference sequence). The CDR3 is 15 residues long. The ends were cut back, 0 bases at V and 3 bases at J, with 15 bases in the middle. CDR3 sequence reads: CSARDGSPHIYEQYF. The CDR3 coding sequence is TGCAGTGCTAGAGATGGGAGCCCCCACATCTACGAGCAGTACTTC.

This clonotype has only a few counts. The chain uses TRBV7-2 and TRBJ1-2; the match to TRBD1 covers 7 bases. The V gene's germline CDR1 is SGHTA and CDR2 FQGNSA. The CDR3 has 14 amino acids. V lost 5 bases and J lost 4; bases outside the gene matches: 7. CDR3 residues: CASSMDRRIYGYTF. The CDR3 bases are TGTGCCAGCAGCATGGACAGGCGAATCTATGGCTACACCTTC. The complete variable domain, with remaining parts taken from reference TRBV7-2 and TRBJ1-2, reads GAGVSQSPSNKVTEKGKDVELRCDPISGHTALYWYRQSLGQGLEFLIYFQGNSAPDKSGLPSDRFSAERTGGSVSTLTIQRTQQEDSAVYLCASSMDRRIYGYTFGSGTRLTVV.

CDR3 in amino acids: CASSYSTSGGYNEQFF. For the CDR3, the DNA is TGTGCCAGCAGTTACTCGACTAGCGGGGGTTACAATGAGCAGTTCTTC. The chain is built from TRBV6-2 or TRBV6-3 and TRBJ2-1, with 12 bases aligning to TRBD2. The CDR3 sequence is 16 residues long. Germline trimming cut 0 bases from V and 4 bases from J; bases unmatched to any gene: 1. Germline lookup yields CDR1 MNHEY and CDR2 SVGEGT.

This clonotype showed up just once. V gene TRBV7-6 combines with J gene TRBJ2-1, with 9 bases matching TRBD2. The CDR3 length is 14 residues. Germline loops: CDR1 SGHVS, CDR2 FNYEAQ. Losses at the gene ends were 9 bases for V and 6 bases for J; bases not matched to a gene: 9. The CDR3 here is CARGGGGACNEQFF. CDR3 nucleotide sequence: TGTGCCAGGGGAGGCGGGGGGGCGTGCAATGAGCAGTTCTTC.

In its sample, this clonotype was seen a few times. This chain uses TRBV30 with TRBJ1-2; D perhaps matches TRBD1 (5 bases). Germline-derived CDR1 and CDR2 are GTSNPN and SVGIG (reference sequence). This CDR3 spans 12 amino acids. V was pared by 4 bases and J by 2 bases, with 8 bases between. CDR3 sequence: CAWNEGNYGYTF. Written as DNA, the CDR3 is TGTGCCTGGAATGAGGGGAACTATGGCTACACCTTC.

This sequence joins TRBV7-2 and TRBJ2-3, with D possibly matching TRBD2 (5 bases). Looked up from germline, CDR1 is SGHTA and CDR2 is FQGNSA. V shed 3 bases and J shed 2 bases, with 15 bases lying between them. The CDR3 has 16 residues. CDR3 nucleotide sequence: TGTGCCAGCAGCTTTATTCCGGGAAGAACCACAGATACGCAGTATTTT. Amino acids: CASSFIPGRTTDTQYF.

J is TRBJ1-2 and V is TRBV6-1; TRBD1 agrees at 12 bases. CDR1 and CDR2 (germline): MNHNS, SASEGT. The junction had 9 bases not matched to a gene; V was cut back by 7 bases and J by 3 bases. The length of the CDR3 is 16 residues. CDR3 nucleotide sequence: TGTGCCAGCACCGGGACAGGGGGCATAAGCCACTATGGCTACACCTTC. Encoded protein: CASTGTGGISHYGYTF.

The rearrangement links TRBV4-1 to TRBJ2-1, with 13 bases that match TRBD2. Germline V gene sequence: CDR1 MGHRA, CDR2 YSYEKL. V dropped 0 bases and J dropped 10; count of bases not matched to a gene: 3. This CDR3 contains 15 residues. For the CDR3, the DNA is TGCGCCAGCAGCCAAGATCAGGGACTAGCGGGGGAGCAGTTCTTC. Its protein is CASSQDQGLAGEQFF.

Only a few counts were recorded for this clonotype. The J gene is TRBJ2-5, the V gene TRBV24-1; 12 positions match TRBD2. The CDR3 extends over 15 amino acids. The V gene end was trimmed by 4 bases and the J gene end by 5 bases; junction bases not matched to a gene: 4. Germline CDR1 and CDR2: KGHDR and SFDVKD. CDR3 loop: CATSDPSGGGETQYF. In nucleotides, the CDR3 is TGTGCCACCAGTGACCCTAGCGGGGGGGGCGAGACCCAGTACTTC.

This chain uses TRBV19 with TRBJ2-7, with D unclear. CDR1 is LNHDA, CDR2 SQIVND, per germline (reference sequence). The CDR3 totals 14 residues. V shed 3 bases and J shed 2 bases, with 11 bases lying between them. The CDR3 region is CASSISAEPYEQYF. For the CDR3, the DNA is TGTGCCAGTAGTATTTCCGCAGAGCCCTACGAGCAGTACTTC.

This clonotype was counted between two and nine times. The V and J genes are TRBV11-2 and TRBJ2-7, with 7 bases matching TRBD2. V lost 5 bases to trimming and J lost 3 bases; unmatched junction nucleotides: 13. Looked up from germline, CDR1 is SGHAT and CDR2 is FQNNGV. The CDR3 has 16 amino acids. The CDR3 DNA sequence: TGTGCCAGCAGCCCCCTGGGAGGGAAGGACTACTACGAGCAGTACTTC. This codes for CASSPLGGKDYYEQYF.

There are a few counts of this clonotype. The genes are TRBV7-9 and TRBJ1-2; D unresolved. The CDR3 sequence is 12 residues long. Per germline, CDR1 SEHNR and CDR2 FQNEAQ (reference sequence). V dropped 1 base and J dropped 4 bases, with 4 bases sitting between them. CDR3 coding DNA: TGTGCCAGCAGCTTAGGGGTCTATGGCTACACCTTC. Protein: CASSLGVYGYTF.

The chain uses TRBV20-1 and TRBJ2-5; 11 bases align to TRBD2. Germline V lookup: CDR1 DFQATT, CDR2 SNEGSKA (reference sequence). The ends lost 3 bases at V and 5 bases at J; junction bases unmatched: 8. The CDR3 runs to 15 residues. In DNA, the CDR3 is TGCAGTGCTAGTAAACTAGCGGGGGTACGGGAGACCCAGTACTTC. Protein: CSASKLAGVRETQYF.

This clonotype was counted once. V and J are TRBV11-2 and TRBJ2-2, with a weak D call TRBD2 (5 bases). Looked up from germline, CDR1 is SGHAT and CDR2 is FQNNGV. The ends were cut back, 7 bases at V and 7 bases at J, with 16 bases in the middle. The CDR3 sequence is 14 residues long. CDR3: CASTRNRGGGELFF. Written as DNA, the CDR3 is TGTGCCAGCACCCGAAACAGAGGAGGCGGGGAGCTGTTTTTT.

The CDR3: CASSSGTGVYNEQFF. DNA for the CDR3: TGTGCCAGCAGTTCCGGGACAGGGGTTTACAATGAGCAGTTCTTC. The chain has TRBV12-3 or TRBV12-4 and TRBJ2-1, with TRBD1 identical over 10 bases. The junction had 4 bases not matched to a gene; V was cut back by 4 bases and J by 4 bases. CDR3 length: 15 residues.

A few counts support this clonotype. The gene calls are TRBV6-2 or TRBV6-3 and TRBJ2-5, with 9 nucleotides matching TRBD2. Trimming at V came to 4 bases and at J to 5 bases, leaving 11 bases not matched to a gene. Germline CDR1 is MNHEY and CDR2 is SVGEGT. The CDR3 length is 16 residues. CDR3 nucleotide sequence: TGTGCCAGCAGTTTTAGCGGGGGAGCCGCACGGGAGACCCAGTACTTC. It is translated as CASSFSGGAARETQYF.

The chain joins TRBV5-6 to TRBJ1-1; D uncertain. The CDR3 contains 14 residues. Looked up from germline, CDR1 is SGHDT and CDR2 is YYEEEE. Trimming cost V 4 bases and J 4 bases, with 14 bases left between them. In DNA form, the CDR3 reads TGTGCCAGCAGCCCGTCAGGTGCTCGCACTGAAGCTTTCTTT. Protein: CASSPSGARTEAFF. Supplemented by reference TRBV5-6 and TRBJ1-1, the full variable domain reads DAGVTQSPTHLIKTRGQQVTLRCSPKSGHDTVSWYQQALGQGPQFIFQYYEEEERQRGNFPDRFSGHQFPNYSSELNVNALLLGDSALYLCASSPSGARTEAFFGQGTRLTVV.

The chain carries TRBV5-1 and TRBJ1-4; possibly TRBD1 for D (6 bases). CDR1 is SGHRS, CDR2 YFSETQ, per germline. This CDR3 is 14 amino acids long. The germline V and J ends were trimmed by 4 bases and 9 bases, with 16 bases remaining between them. The CDR3 protein is CASSPEGGVQKLFF. The DNA for the CDR3 is TGCGCCAGCAGCCCGGAAGGGGGTGTGCAAAAACTGTTTTTT.

The table lists this clonotype with a few counts. CDR3 nucleotide sequence: TGCAGTGCACAACAGGGAAGCACTGAAGCTTTCTTT. Its protein is CSAQQGSTEAFF. The chain employs TRBV20-1 and TRBJ1-1; D may be TRBD1 (6 bases). Trimming took 6 bases from V and 4 from J, leaving 12 bases between them. This CDR3 has 12 amino acids. The germline V gene has CDR1 DFQATT and CDR2 SNEGSKA (reference sequence).

Relative to its sample, this clonotype is medium-sized (0.01 to 0.1%). The chain carries TRBV12-3 or TRBV12-4 and TRBJ1-1, with a weak D call TRBD1 (5 bases). The CDR3 sequence is 14 residues long. V was pared by 6 bases and J by 0 bases, with 11 bases between. The CDR3 protein is CASRLGAMNTEAFF. DNA for the CDR3: TGTGCCAGCAGGCTCGGGGCGATGAACACTGAAGCTTTCTTT.

V and J are TRBV5-1 and TRBJ1-2; 8 positions match TRBD1. CDR1 is SGHRS, CDR2 YFSETQ, per germline. Trimming removed 0 bases from V and 6 bases from J; junction bases left unmatched: 10. This CDR3 comprises 16 residues. The CDR3 sequence is CASSLAPGQVINGYTF. The CDR3 nucleotides are TGCGCCAGCAGCTTGGCCCCGGGACAGGTGATCAATGGCTACACCTTC. The full variable domain, its missing parts supplied by reference TRBV5-1 and TRBJ1-2, is KAGVTQTPRYLIKTRGQQVTLSCSPISGHRSVSWYQQTPGQGLQFLFEYFSETQRNKGNFPGRFSGRQFSNSRSEMNVSTLELGDSALYLCASSLAPGQVINGYTFGSGTRLTVV.

The chain has TRBV6-1 and TRBJ1-1; D is perhaps TRBD1 (6 bases). In germline, CDR1 is MNHNS, CDR2 SASEGT. This CDR3 is built from 13 residues. V was cut by 4 bases and J by 1 base, with 7 bases left in between. The CDR3: CASSGQANTEAFF. Written as DNA, the CDR3 is TGTGCCAGCAGTGGACAGGCGAACACTGAAGCTTTCTTT.